These 17 T cell receptor beta chains came from one sample sequenced in a study of OX40 agonist ivuxolimab in advanced cancers. Some clones are missing from TCRdb's copy, which holds only in-frame ones; the method was immunoSEQ multiplex PCR. The table shows under 50,000 clones, with 85% to 90% occurring only once. The sequenced sample was CD4+ or CD8+ T cells sorted from blood, obtained in a trial of the OX40 agonist ivuxolimab. Receptor source: an adult with an advanced solid tumor such as melanoma, head and neck, liver or kidney cancer.

The rearrangement uses TRBV7-9 and TRBJ1-2; D remains unclear. There are 15 residues in the CDR3. Germline V gene data show CDR1 as SEHNR and CDR2 as FQNEAQ (reference sequence). V was shortened by 1 base and J by 6 bases, with 15 bases between the two germline ends. As DNA, the CDR3 is TGTGCCAGCAGCTTAGTGCGGGCTTCGACCAATGGCTACACCTTC. It translates to CASSLVRASTNGYTF.

This chain links TRBV2 with TRBJ2-5; 7 positions match TRBD1. The end of the DNA aligns better with TRBJ2-7, so the J call may be wrong. This CDR3 is built from 17 residues. CDR1 and CDR2 (germline): SNHLY, FYNNEI. CDR3 in DNA: TGTGCCAGCAGTGAACTTGTGCGGACAGGTAGCTCCTACGAGCAGTACTTC. Encoded protein: CASSELVRTGSSYEQYF.

The rearrangement joins TRBV7-3 to TRBJ2-3, with D tentatively TRBD1 (6 bases). CDR1 is SGHTA and CDR2 is FQGTGA in the germline V gene. The CDR3 is 14 residues long. Trimming took 5 bases from V and 4 from J, leaving 13 bases between them. The DNA of the CDR3 is TGTGCCAGCAGCCCTCAGGGGTTGCCAGATACGCAGTATTTT. This codes for CASSPQGLPDTQYF.

The chain joins TRBV18 to TRBJ2-3, with unresolved D. V lost 0 bases and J 0 bases, leaving 7 bases between the germline ends. CDR1 and CDR2 from the germline V gene are KGHSH and LQKENI. This CDR3 is 15 amino acids long. The CDR3, as DNA: TGTGCCAGCTCACCACCGGGCAGGAGCACAGATACGCAGTATTTT. Protein: CASSPPGRSTDTQYF.

The chain uses TRBV4-3 and TRBJ2-3, with 7 positions matching TRBD1. CDR3 length: 14 amino acids. CDR1 and CDR2 from the germline V gene are LGHNA and YSLEER. V dropped 4 bases and J dropped 4; count of bases not matched to a gene: 5. CDR3 nucleotides: TGCGCCAGCAGCCGCCGACAGGGTGCAGATACGCAGTATTTT. This gives the protein CASSRRQGADTQYF.

This chain links TRBV7-6 with TRBJ2-3, with D unclear. V lost 2 bases, J lost 4 bases, and 7 bases lay in between. This CDR3 is 13 amino acids long. Germline V gene sequence: CDR1 SGHVS, CDR2 FNYEAQ. CDR3 sequence (DNA): TGTGCCAGCAGCTTAAGGGCGGCAGATACGCAGTATTTT. This gives the protein CASSLRAADTQYF.

V and J are TRBV5-1 and TRBJ1-2, with no clear D. The CDR3 is made up of 19 amino acids. Trimming left V 0 bases short and J 0 bases short, with 21 bases between. Germline V CDR1 and CDR2: SGHRS, YFSETQ. The CDR3 protein is CASSLGASGSESPNYGYTF. Here the CDR3 DNA reads TGCGCCAGCAGCTTGGGAGCCAGCGGGAGCGAATCTCCTAACTATGGCTACACCTTC.

This clone was found once. The genes are TRBV27 and TRBJ2-7; D is unclear. Germline CDR1 and CDR2: MNHEY and SMNVEV (reference sequence). CDR3 length: 15 residues. V lost 6 bases to trimming and J lost 4 bases, with 19 bases between them. CDR3 sequence: CASRSHRSIGYEQYF. Written as DNA, the CDR3 is TGTGCCAGCAGATCTCATAGGTCAATCGGTTACGAGCAGTACTTC.

The rearrangement uses TRBV4-2 and TRBJ2-7, with 9 bases aligning to TRBD2. The CDR3 is 16 amino acids. After removal of 1 base from V and 3 bases from J, the junction contained 7 bases not matched to a gene. Germline values: CDR1 LGHNA, CDR2 YNFKEQ. The CDR3: CASSQGVAGAVYEQYF. CDR3 bases: TGTGCCAGCAGCCAAGGTGTAGCGGGAGCGGTCTACGAGCAGTACTTC.

This clone was observed a few times. This chain connects TRBV7-9 to TRBJ2-2; D gene uncertain. This CDR3 contains 17 residues. The V end was cut by 1 base, the J end by 0 bases, with 12 bases between. Germline V gene data show CDR1 as SEHNR and CDR2 as FQNEAQ (reference sequence). CDR3 in amino acids: CASSLVIRQPNTGELFF. The DNA for the CDR3 is TGTGCCAGCAGCTTAGTGATCAGGCAACCGAACACCGGGGAGCTGTTTTTT.

This clone is medium-sized. The gene calls are TRBV7-3 and TRBJ2-7; TRBD1 agrees at 7 bases. CDR1 is SGHTA, CDR2 FQGTGA, per germline. CDR3 length: 13 amino acids. Trimming removed 6 bases from V and 5 bases from J; junction bases left unmatched: 7. CDR3 DNA sequence: TGTGCCAGCAGGAGGGGGCCGTTAGACGAGCAGTACTTC. This gives the protein CASRRGPLDEQYF.

This clone has only a few counts. The chain recombines TRBV21-1 with TRBJ2-7; TRBD1, the table's D call, lacks a check against the DNA. TRBV21-1 is a documented pseudogene. The CDR3 is 17 residues long. The CDR3 sequence is CASSTDDRGTTRYEQYF. The CDR3 nucleotides are TGTGCCAGCAGCACAGACGACAGGGGGACGACTCGCTACGAGCAGTACTTC.

V gene TRBV7-9 combines with J gene TRBJ2-5; D is possibly TRBD1 or TRBD2 (6 bases each). CDR3 length: 13 residues. V was cut by 5 bases and J by 7 bases, with 14 bases left in between. Germline CDR1 is SEHNR and CDR2 is FQNEAQ (reference sequence). CDR3 DNA sequence: TGTGCCAGCAGCCCGGACAGCGGGTCGACCCAGTACTTC. Its protein is CASSPDSGSTQYF.

J is TRBJ2-5 and V is TRBV27, with D tentatively TRBD1 (7 bases). The CDR3 extends over 13 amino acids. The germline V and J ends were trimmed by 8 bases and 8 bases, with 18 bases remaining between them. The V gene's germline CDR1 is MNHEY and CDR2 SMNVEV (reference sequence). The CDR3 DNA is TGTGCCAGCCAGGGGGGTCGGAAAGGAACCCAGTACTTC. This translates into CASQGGRKGTQYF.

The chain combines TRBV6-5 with TRBJ2-2; no definite D call. Germline values: CDR1 MNHEY, CDR2 SVGAGI. The ends were cut back, 8 bases at V and 0 bases at J, with 10 bases in the middle. The CDR3 sequence is 14 residues long. The CDR3 spells CASGDMTNTGELFF. The CDR3 region has the DNA TGTGCCAGCGGCGATATGACGAACACCGGGGAGCTGTTTTTT.

The J gene is TRBJ1-3, the V gene TRBV28; D unclear. Germline-derived CDR1 and CDR2 are MDHEN and SYDVKM. V was pared by 7 bases and J by 2 bases, with 6 bases between. The CDR3 spans 12 residues. The CDR3 DNA reads as TGTGCCAGCACAGCCCCTGGAAACACCATATATTTT. Translating it yields CASTAPGNTIYF.

V and J are TRBV19 and TRBJ2-7; 10 positions match TRBD2. The CDR3 covers 14 residues. Trimming removed 9 bases from V and 0 bases from J; junction bases left unmatched: 5. Germline CDR1 is LNHDA and CDR2 is SQIVND (reference sequence). The CDR3: CASRKREGSYEQYF. DNA for the CDR3: TGTGCCAGCAGGAAGCGGGAGGGCTCCTACGAGCAGTACTTC.